The rows below give T cell receptor beta chains drawn from one sample of a study of blood T cell repertoires in COVID-19. The method was immunoSEQ multiplex PCR; TCRdb's version includes in-frame clones alone and lacks a portion of them. The sample shows about 200,000 clones, around 86% of them seen only once. The sequencing sample was made of peripheral blood. These receptors all come from an elderly woman with COVID-19, enrolled during active disease. Both conserved end residues are part of each CDR3. A D gene is named only where the DNA matches it firmly. Clone size, where shown, is once, few, many, or a class for clones that have expanded.

v_gene	j_gene	d_gene	abundance	CDR3nt	CDR3aa
TRBV5-1	TRBJ2-1	TRBD1	-	TGCGCCAGCAGCTTGGAAGGGGGCGTCTACAATGAGCAGTTCTTC	CASSLEGGVYNEQFF
TRBV6-4	TRBJ2-1	-	-	TGTGCCAGCAGTGACATGCGGGCATCCTACAATGAGCAGTTCTTC	CASSDMRASYNEQFF
TRBV5-1	TRBJ1-1	TRBD1	-	TGCGCCAGCAGGCGGGACAGGGGTAGAGGGACTGAAGCTTTCTTT	CASRRDRGRGTEAFF
TRBV7-3	TRBJ1-1	-	-	TGTGCCAGCAGCTTATCAGGGTCGAACACTGAAGCTTTCTTT	CASSLSGSNTEAFF
TRBV7-9	TRBJ1-1	-	-	TGTGCCAGCAGGCGTTGGGGGGTGAACACTGAAGCTTTCTTT	CASRRWGVNTEAFF
TRBV27	TRBJ1-5	-	once	TGTGCCAGCAGTTTGGGGCAGAATAGCAATCAGCCCCAGCATTTT	CASSLGQNSNQPQHF
TRBV7-8	TRBJ2-7	TRBD1	-	TGTGCCAGCAGCTTAGAAGTCTCGGGACAGGGGTTCTCCTACGAGCAGTACTTC	CASSLEVSGQGFSYEQYF
TRBV11-2	TRBJ2-2	-	-	TGTGCCAGCAGCTTAGAGGGGGGCGGGGAGCTGTTTTTT	CASSLEGGGELFF
TRBV5-1	TRBJ1-1	TRBD1	-	TGCGCCAGCAGCTTTCAGGGGGCTGGTGGCACTGAAGCTTTCTTT	CASSFQGAGGTEAFF
TRBV24-1	TRBJ2-1	-	once	TGTGCCACCGGGGCGGTTTCCTACAATGAGCAGTTCTTC	CATGAVSYNEQFF
TRBV5-1	TRBJ2-7	TRBD2	-	TGCGCCAGCAGCTTGGCGGCGGGAGCGCCCTACGAGCAGTACTTC	CASSLAAGAPYEQYF
TRBV5-1	TRBJ1-6	TRBD1	-	TGCGCCAGCAGCTCCGGACAGGGGGCGAATTCACCCCTCCACTTT	CASSSGQGANSPLHF
TRBV19	TRBJ1-1	-	-	TGTGCCAGTAGAGGCCGGGGGGTCCCGAACACTGAAGCTTTCTTT	CASRGRGVPNTEAFF
TRBV29-1	TRBJ2-1	-	-	TGCAGCGTTGATACGAGCTTGCGTTCCTACAATGAGCAGTTCTTC	CSVDTSLRSYNEQFF
TRBV28	TRBJ1-5	-	-	TGTGCCAGCAGCGTTATTCCCCCCAATCAGCCCCAGCATTTT	CASSVIPPNQPQHF
TRBV7-2	TRBJ1-2	-	-	TGTGCCAGCAGCTTGGACCTCCGGGGTGGCTACACCTTC	CASSLDLRGGYTF
TRBV30	TRBJ1-3	-	-	TGTGCCTGGAGGCAGCCGGGTGGAAACACCATATATTTT	CAWRQPGGNTIYF
TRBV3-1/TRBV3-2	TRBJ1-1	-	-	TGTGCCAGCAGCCAATCGGGAGTCGGCACTGAAGCTTTCTTT	CASSQSGVGTEAFF
TRBV3-1/TRBV3-2	TRBJ2-1	-	-	TGTGCCAGCAGCATCAGTTCCGAAGGGGACAATGAGCAGTTCTTC	CASSISSEGDNEQFF
TRBV6-5	TRBJ1-4	-	-	TGTGCCAGCAGTTACGGGGGGGCAACTAATGAAAAACTGTTTTTT	CASSYGGATNEKLFF
TRBV11-3	TRBJ2-2	-	once	TGTGCCAGCAGCCCCCGGGGGAAGGCCGGGGAGCTGTTTTTT	CASSPRGKAGELFF
TRBV5-1	TRBJ2-7	-	-	TGCGCCAGCAGCTTTAGGGAAGGGGACGAGCAGTACTTC	CASSFREGDEQYF
TRBV27	TRBJ1-1	TRBD1	-	TGTGCCAGCAGTTCTTCAGGGACAGTCAAGGAAGCTTTCTTT	CASSSSGTVKEAFF
TRBV7-9	TRBJ2-7	-	-	TGTGCCAGCAGCAAGGACACCGGCTACGAGCAGTACTTC	CASSKDTGYEQYF
TRBV6-2/TRBV6-3	TRBJ2-1	-	-	TGTGCCAGCAGCCAAGGGGCTGAGCAGTTCTTC	CASSQGAEQFF
TRBV5-1	TRBJ1-1	TRBD1	once	TGCGCGAGTAATACAGGGGCGAACACTGAAGCTTTCTTT	CASNTGANTEAFF
TRBV30	TRBJ2-3	-	-	TGTGCCTGGACCCGCAGGGGAGCAAGCACAGATACGCAGTATTTT	CAWTRRGASTDTQYF
TRBV30	TRBJ2-5	TRBD2	-	TGTGCCTGGAGCGGGGGGGGACGGGCCCAGTACTTC	CAWSGGGRAQYF
TRBV11-3	TRBJ1-2	-	once	TGTGCCAGCAGCTTAGGAGGATATGGCTACACCTTC	CASSLGGYGYTF
TRBV2	TRBJ1-5	TRBD1	-	TGTGCCACAGCGGGACAGGGGAAAGGGAATCAGCCCCAGCATTTT	CATAGQGKGNQPQHF
TRBV2	TRBJ1-2	TRBD1	-	TGTGCCAGCTTAAGTCGACAGGGCCTTAACTATGGCTACACCTTC	CASLSRQGLNYGYTF
TRBV29-1	TRBJ2-5	-	-	TGCAGCGTCCTACAGGGTAGCGAGACCCAGTACTTC	CSVLQGSETQYF
TRBV11-2	TRBJ2-1	-	few	TGTGCCAGCAGCCCCCGACAGGCGAGCTCCTACAATGAGCAGTTCTTC	CASSPRQASSYNEQFF
TRBV5-1	TRBJ1-2	TRBD1	-	TGCGCCAGCAGCTTACTATCCGGGACAGGGAATGGCTACACCTTC	CASSLLSGTGNGYTF
TRBV21-1	TRBJ2-7	-	-	TGTGCCAGCAGCAAAGCGTGGGACTCGTTCTACGAGCAGTACTTC	CASSKAWDSFYEQYF
TRBV30	TRBJ1-4	TRBD1	-	TGTGCCTGGAGGGTCCCGGGACAGGGGCGGAATGAAAAACTGTTTTTT	CAWRVPGQGRNEKLFF
TRBV27	TRBJ1-4	-	few	TGTGCCAGCAGTTTATTTACATCGGGTGAAAAACTGTTTTTT	CASSLFTSGEKLFF
TRBV7-7	TRBJ2-5	-	-	TGTGCTAGCAGCCTCGGGGAGGCACTTCAAGAGACCCAGTACTTC	CASSLGEALQETQYF
TRBV27	TRBJ1-3	-	-	TGTGCCAGCAGTTTAGACAGGAACAGGAACACCATATATTTT	CASSLDRNRNTIYF
TRBV28	TRBJ1-1	-	-	TGTGCCAGCAGTTCCGGACAGAACACTGAAGCTTTCTTT	CASSSGQNTEAFF
TRBV3-1/TRBV3-2	TRBJ1-1	-	-	TGTGCCAGCAGCCAGATACTAGGGATGAACACTGAAGCTTTCTTT	CASSQILGMNTEAFF
TRBV7-2	TRBJ2-7	TRBD1	-	TGTGCCAGCAGCTTATCCGGGACAGGGCCCTACGAGCAGTACTTC	CASSLSGTGPYEQYF
TRBV11-3	TRBJ1-3	-	-	TGTGCCAGCAGCTTAGGATGGACAAAACCCGGAGACACCATATATTTT	CASSLGWTKPGDTIYF
TRBV29-1	TRBJ2-1	TRBD2	-	TGCAGCGTAGGAACGGGGGGGCTAATTGAGCAGTTCTTC	CSVGTGGLIEQFF